A single T cell receptor (beta chain) is shown here with its context. Germline lookup yields CDR1 SGHTA and CDR2 FQGNSA. Trimming took off 5 bases at V and 6 bases at J, with 16 bases between the two ends. The CDR3 consists of 14 residues. Peripheral blood was collected from the related graft donor on the marrow donation day. The sample comes from a study of T cells after posttransplantation cyclophosphamide. Profiled with immunoSEQ multiplex PCR; TCRdb holds only in-frame clones, not every one. The sample lists under 7,500 clones; around 98% were seen once. The chain joins TRBV7-2 to TRBJ1-2; TRBD1 might be the D (5 bases). This sequence originates from a woman in her 30s in good health and a related stem cell transplant donor. The sequenced sample consisted of naive CD8+ T cells sorted from PBMCs. DNA of the CDR3: TGTGCCAGCAGCCCCGGGGGGAGGGCAAATGGCTACACCTTC. It specifies CASSPGGRANGYTF.